These T cell receptor beta chains were read from a single sample in a study of T-cell reconstitution after alpha-beta-depleted transplantation in children. TCRdb analysed the PCR reads with MiXCR anew, one entry per CDR3 protein. In the table there are approximately 82,000 distinct CDR3 sequences, about a sixth of which are singletons. The input for sequencing was PBMCs, mostly from graft donor cells, taken 180 days after TCRalphabeta/CD19-depleted stem cell transplant. All receptors come from a male patient between 2 and 9 years old who had a stem cell transplant for acute lymphoblastic leukemia, so the T cells may come from the graft donor. The CDR3 runs from the conserved cysteine through the conserved F or W. A D gene is named only where the DNA matches it firmly. Rows give clone size only sometimes, using once, few, many, or a class for an expanded clone.

cdr3_nt: TGTGCCAGCAGCCGGACAGGGCTTGGCTACACCTTC; cdr3_aa: CASSRTGLGYTF; j_call: TRBJ1-2; v_call: TRBV6-5; cdr3_length: 12; d_call: TRBD1; clone_size: many
cdr3_nt: TGCGCCAGCATGGACCGGGACATCATTGAGGGGGGCTACACCTTC; cdr3_aa: CASMDRDIIEGGYTF; j_call: TRBJ1-2; v_call: TRBV5-1; cdr3_length: 15; d_call: .; clone_size: few
cdr3_nt: TGTGCCAGCAGCTCATTTGTGAATGAAAAACTGTTTTTT; cdr3_aa: CASSSFVNEKLFF; j_call: TRBJ1-4; v_call: TRBV7-2; cdr3_length: 13; d_call: .; clone_size: .
cdr3_nt: TGTGCCAGCAGCCCCGAACTAGCGGGAGGCACAGATACGCAGTATTTT; cdr3_aa: CASSPELAGGTDTQYF; j_call: TRBJ2-3; v_call: TRBV5-5; cdr3_length: 16; d_call: TRBD2; clone_size: many
cdr3_nt: TGTGCCAGCAGCCGTAGTCGCGCGGGGGGAGATACGCAGTATTTT; cdr3_aa: CASSRSRAGGDTQYF; j_call: TRBJ2-3; v_call: TRBV11-1; cdr3_length: 15; d_call: TRBD2; clone_size: few
cdr3_nt: TGTGCCAGCAGCTTCGACAGGGATGGCTACACCTTC; cdr3_aa: CASSFDRDGYTF; j_call: TRBJ1-2; v_call: TRBV7-9; cdr3_length: 12; d_call: TRBD1; clone_size: .
cdr3_nt: TGCAGTGCTAGAGATAGGGCGGGGCCCAGCTCCTACAATGAGCAGTTCTTC; cdr3_aa: CSARDRAGPSSYNEQFF; j_call: TRBJ2-1; v_call: TRBV20-1; cdr3_length: 17; d_call: .; clone_size: few
cdr3_nt: TGTGCCAGCAGCCATACGGACAGGCCGGATCCGTTTTTT; cdr3_aa: CASSHTDRPDPFF; j_call: TRBJ2-2; v_call: TRBV4-2; cdr3_length: 13; d_call: TRBD1; clone_size: many
cdr3_nt: TGTGCCAGCACCTTCGACAGGGCAGGAAACACCATATATTTT; cdr3_aa: CASTFDRAGNTIYF; j_call: TRBJ1-3; v_call: TRBV7-2; cdr3_length: 14; d_call: TRBD1; clone_size: .
cdr3_nt: TGTGCCAGCTCACCCGATGGTGGTAACTATGGCTACACCTTC; cdr3_aa: CASSPDGGNYGYTF; j_call: TRBJ1-2; v_call: TRBV18; cdr3_length: 14; d_call: .; clone_size: few
cdr3_nt: TGTGCCAGCAGCGTATTTACAGATACGCAGTATTTT; cdr3_aa: CASSVFTDTQYF; j_call: TRBJ2-3; v_call: TRBV7-9; cdr3_length: 12; d_call: .; clone_size: many
cdr3_nt: TGCGCCAGCAGCTTGCAGGGGGCTGGGGAAAAACTGTTTTTT; cdr3_aa: CASSLQGAGEKLFF; j_call: TRBJ1-4; v_call: TRBV5-1; cdr3_length: 14; d_call: TRBD1; clone_size: .
cdr3_nt: TGTGCCAGCAGCCCCCATGGGCCAGCCAAAAACATTCAGTACTTC; cdr3_aa: CASSPHGPAKNIQYF; j_call: TRBJ2-4; v_call: TRBV7-2; cdr3_length: 15; d_call: .; clone_size: few
cdr3_nt: TGCGCCAGCAGCTTGTCGGGCGGGTACCGCTCCTACGAGCAGTACTTC; cdr3_aa: CASSLSGGYRSYEQYF; j_call: TRBJ2-7; v_call: TRBV5-1; cdr3_length: 16; d_call: .; clone_size: .
cdr3_nt: TGCAGTGCTAGAAGTAGGGGGGGGGAACCCTACCAGCAGTACTTC; cdr3_aa: CSARSRGGEPYQQYF; j_call: TRBJ2-7; v_call: TRBV20-1; cdr3_length: 15; d_call: .; clone_size: .
cdr3_nt: TGTGCCAGCAGTTTGTTAGGGGGCGCGGACGAGCAGTACTTC; cdr3_aa: CASSLLGGADEQYF; j_call: TRBJ2-7; v_call: TRBV27; cdr3_length: 14; d_call: TRBD1; clone_size: .
cdr3_nt: TGTGCCAGCACCCCCGGACCGGCAGGTATATTT; cdr3_aa: CASTPGPAGIF; j_call: TRBJ2-3; v_call: TRBV12-3/TRBV12-4; cdr3_length: 11; d_call: .; clone_size: few
cdr3_nt: TGTGCCAGCAGCAATAGCGGGGGTCCAGATACGCAGTATTTT; cdr3_aa: CASSNSGGPDTQYF; j_call: TRBJ2-3; v_call: TRBV7-6; cdr3_length: 14; d_call: TRBD2; clone_size: .
cdr3_nt: TGTGCCAGCAGCTTAGGCCTTAGCAATCAGCCCCAGCATTTT; cdr3_aa: CASSLGLSNQPQHF; j_call: TRBJ1-5; v_call: TRBV7-2; cdr3_length: 14; d_call: .; clone_size: many
cdr3_nt: TGTGCCAGCAGCTCCCTACCTAGGGGGCGTGTGGAGACCCAGTACTTC; cdr3_aa: CASSSLPRGRVETQYF; j_call: TRBJ2-5; v_call: TRBV11-2; cdr3_length: 16; d_call: TRBD1; clone_size: few
cdr3_nt: TGTGCCAGCAGCTCCTCGACCGATTGGGGAGAGACCCAGTACTTC; cdr3_aa: CASSSSTDWGETQYF; j_call: TRBJ2-5; v_call: TRBV7-7; cdr3_length: 15; d_call: .; clone_size: .
cdr3_nt: TGTGCCAGCAGCCCCACTTCTTCCGCACAATCACCGAATGAGCAGTTCTTC; cdr3_aa: CASSPTSSAQSPNEQFF; j_call: TRBJ2-1; v_call: TRBV7-2; cdr3_length: 17; d_call: .; clone_size: few
cdr3_nt: TGTGCCAGCAGCCAATGGCAGGGTGAAGCTTTCTTT; cdr3_aa: CASSQWQGEAFF; j_call: TRBJ1-1; v_call: TRBV13; cdr3_length: 12; d_call: .; clone_size: once
cdr3_nt: TGCAGTGTACCGGACATTTCCATAGACTCTGGGGCCAACGTCCTGACTTTC; cdr3_aa: CSVPDISIDSGANVLTF; j_call: TRBJ2-6; v_call: TRBV20-1; cdr3_length: 17; d_call: .; clone_size: few
cdr3_nt: TGCAGTGCTAGAGTATCCATTTCAACTAATGAAAAACTGTTTTTT; cdr3_aa: CSARVSISTNEKLFF; j_call: TRBJ1-4; v_call: TRBV20-1; cdr3_length: 15; d_call: .; clone_size: .
cdr3_nt: TGCAGTGCTAGATACGCGAATACGCAGTATTTT; cdr3_aa: CSARYANTQYF; j_call: TRBJ2-3; v_call: TRBV20-1; cdr3_length: 11; d_call: .; clone_size: .
cdr3_nt: TGTGCCAGCAGCTACAGGGACATCGAGCAGTTCTTC; cdr3_aa: CASSYRDIEQFF; j_call: TRBJ2-1; v_call: TRBV7-2; cdr3_length: 12; d_call: .; clone_size: .
cdr3_nt: TGTGCCACCAGGGACAGCGCGAACACCGGGGAGCTGTTTTTT; cdr3_aa: CATRDSANTGELFF; j_call: TRBJ2-2; v_call: TRBV24-1; cdr3_length: 14; d_call: .; clone_size: few
cdr3_nt: TGCAGTGCTCCAGTCGGGGGCAAGGTTGGAAACACCATATATTTT; cdr3_aa: CSAPVGGKVGNTIYF; j_call: TRBJ1-3; v_call: TRBV20-1; cdr3_length: 15; d_call: .; clone_size: .
cdr3_nt: TGTGCCAGCAGCCCCGGTATAGGGCGCTACGAGCAGTACTTC; cdr3_aa: CASSPGIGRYEQYF; j_call: TRBJ2-7; v_call: TRBV5-6; cdr3_length: 14; d_call: .; clone_size: .
cdr3_nt: TGTGCCACCCTGAAGCGGGGGGGCGAGTGGGATGAGCAGTTCTTC; cdr3_aa: CATLKRGGEWDEQFF; j_call: TRBJ2-1; v_call: TRBV7-2; cdr3_length: 15; d_call: TRBD2; clone_size: few
cdr3_nt: TGCAGTGCTAGAGATATGTCCGGGGCCTATGGCTACACCTTC; cdr3_aa: CSARDMSGAYGYTF; j_call: TRBJ1-2; v_call: TRBV20-1; cdr3_length: 14; d_call: .; clone_size: .
cdr3_nt: TGTGCCACCAGCAGAGCCTACTGGGAAAAACTGTTTTTT; cdr3_aa: CATSRAYWEKLFF; j_call: TRBJ1-4; v_call: TRBV15; cdr3_length: 13; d_call: .; clone_size: .
cdr3_nt: TGTGCCAGCAGCACCGACAGCCCCGCAAACTATGGCTACACCTTC; cdr3_aa: CASSTDSPANYGYTF; j_call: TRBJ1-2; v_call: TRBV7-9; cdr3_length: 15; d_call: .; clone_size: .
cdr3_nt: TGTGCCAGCAGCCAAGAACGGGACGGCTACACCTTC; cdr3_aa: CASSQERDGYTF; j_call: TRBJ1-2; v_call: TRBV4-2; cdr3_length: 12; d_call: .; clone_size: few
cdr3_nt: TGTGCCACCTACCGGGCTGCCTATGGCTACACCTTC; cdr3_aa: CATYRAAYGYTF; j_call: TRBJ1-2; v_call: TRBV25-1; cdr3_length: 12; d_call: .; clone_size: many
cdr3_nt: TGTGCCAGCAGCTTAGGAGGGACGCCGACCTACGAGCAGTACTTC; cdr3_aa: CASSLGGTPTYEQYF; j_call: TRBJ2-7; v_call: TRBV7-9; cdr3_length: 15; d_call: .; clone_size: .
cdr3_nt: TGCAGTGCTAGAGATAGTGGGAGCAATCAGCCCCAGCATTTT; cdr3_aa: CSARDSGSNQPQHF; j_call: TRBJ1-5; v_call: TRBV20-1; cdr3_length: 14; d_call: .; clone_size: few
cdr3_nt: TGCGCCAGCAGCCAGGGAGTTTGGGAGACCCAGTACTTC; cdr3_aa: CASSQGVWETQYF; j_call: TRBJ2-5; v_call: TRBV5-1; cdr3_length: 13; d_call: .; clone_size: .
cdr3_nt: TGTGCCAGCAGCCCGGAGACGGGAGGGGGCAATGAGCAGTTCTTC; cdr3_aa: CASSPETGGGNEQFF; j_call: TRBJ2-1; v_call: TRBV7-9; cdr3_length: 15; d_call: TRBD2; clone_size: .
cdr3_nt: TGTGCCAGCAGCGTAGGTGGGTCGTTAACCTTTGGAGCTTTCTTT; cdr3_aa: CASSVGGSLTFGAFF; j_call: TRBJ1-1; v_call: TRBV9; cdr3_length: 15; d_call: .; clone_size: many
cdr3_nt: TGTGCCAGCAGTTGGACAGGGGGCGCCTACGAGCAGTACTTC; cdr3_aa: CASSWTGGAYEQYF; j_call: TRBJ2-7; v_call: TRBV28; cdr3_length: 14; d_call: TRBD1; clone_size: many
cdr3_nt: TGTGCCAGCAGCTTACCCTGGGGGGGGCAAACCGGGGAGCTGTTTTTT; cdr3_aa: CASSLPWGGQTGELFF; j_call: TRBJ2-2; v_call: TRBV11-2; cdr3_length: 16; d_call: .; clone_size: .
cdr3_nt: TGCAGCGCCTACAGGGTCCTGAACACTGAAGCTTTCTTT; cdr3_aa: CSAYRVLNTEAFF; j_call: TRBJ1-1; v_call: TRBV29-1; cdr3_length: 13; d_call: .; clone_size: .
cdr3_nt: TGTGCCAGCAGTGGTAGCAATCAGCCCCAGCATTTT; cdr3_aa: CASSGSNQPQHF; j_call: TRBJ1-5; v_call: TRBV27; cdr3_length: 12; d_call: .; clone_size: few
cdr3_nt: TGTGCCTGGAGCCGACAGGGGGGCACTGAAGCTTTCTTT; cdr3_aa: CAWSRQGGTEAFF; j_call: TRBJ1-1; v_call: TRBV30; cdr3_length: 13; d_call: TRBD1; clone_size: few
cdr3_nt: TGCAGTGCGTCTCTACTAGCTGCTTCGGCAGATACGCAGTATTTT; cdr3_aa: CSASLLAASADTQYF; j_call: TRBJ2-3; v_call: TRBV20-1; cdr3_length: 15; d_call: .; clone_size: few
cdr3_nt: TGCAGCCCCAGAAGGGCCAGCTCCTCGGATGGCTACACCTTC; cdr3_aa: CSPRRASSSDGYTF; j_call: TRBJ1-2; v_call: TRBV20-1; cdr3_length: 14; d_call: .; clone_size: .
cdr3_nt: TGTGCCAGCAGTTTGGGGGGGTCGAATGAAAAACTGTTTTTT; cdr3_aa: CASSLGGSNEKLFF; j_call: TRBJ1-4; v_call: TRBV27; cdr3_length: 14; d_call: .; clone_size: many
cdr3_nt: TGTGCCAGCAGCCCCCCGGCTGGTGCTGAAAAACTGTTTTTT; cdr3_aa: CASSPPAGAEKLFF; j_call: TRBJ1-4; v_call: TRBV7-8; cdr3_length: 14; d_call: .; clone_size: .
cdr3_nt: TGTGCCAGCAGCTTAGCGGGGGAGAATCAGCCCCAGCATTTT; cdr3_aa: CASSLAGENQPQHF; j_call: TRBJ1-5; v_call: TRBV7-9; cdr3_length: 14; d_call: .; clone_size: .
cdr3_nt: TGTGCCAGCCGACCCACCACAGGGGACCACACAGATACGCAGTATTTT; cdr3_aa: CASRPTTGDHTDTQYF; j_call: TRBJ2-3; v_call: TRBV6-5; cdr3_length: 16; d_call: TRBD1; clone_size: .